Following are 2 T cell receptor beta chains from one sample sequenced in a study of blood T cell repertoires in COVID-19. Profiled with immunoSEQ multiplex PCR; TCRdb holds only in-frame clones, not every one. Of roughly 90,000 clones in the sample, around 85% were seen once. The specimen was peripheral blood. The receptors shown here come from a woman at least 80 years old with COVID-19, enrolled during active disease.

V gene TRBV14 combines with J gene TRBJ2-1; possibly TRBD2 for D (7 bases). Trimming shortened V by 4 bases and J by 10 bases, and 14 bases separated the two germline ends. The CDR3 covers 13 residues. Per the germline V gene, CDR1 is SGHDN and CDR2 is FVKESK. The DNA of the CDR3 is TGTGCCAGCAGCCCAAGCGGGACATGGGAGCAGTTCTTC. This translates into CASSPSGTWEQFF.

This clone came up once. The chain is built from TRBV7-6 and TRBJ2-1; TRBD1 is a possible D gene (6 bases). CDR3 length: 14 amino acids. Trimming shortened V by 5 bases and J by 9 bases, and 17 bases separated the two germline ends. CDR1 is SGHVS, CDR2 FNYEAQ, per germline. CDR3 protein: CASSIVKGESEQFF. The CDR3 coding sequence is TGTGCCAGCAGCATAGTCAAGGGGGAGTCTGAGCAGTTCTTC. Together with reference TRBV7-6 and TRBJ2-1, the CDR3 gives the full variable domain: GAGVSQSPRYKVTKRGQDVALRCDPISGHVSLYWYRQALGQGPEFLTYFNYEAQQDKSGLPNDRFSAERPEGSISTLTIQRTEQRDSAMYRCASSIVKGESEQFFGPGTRLTVL.